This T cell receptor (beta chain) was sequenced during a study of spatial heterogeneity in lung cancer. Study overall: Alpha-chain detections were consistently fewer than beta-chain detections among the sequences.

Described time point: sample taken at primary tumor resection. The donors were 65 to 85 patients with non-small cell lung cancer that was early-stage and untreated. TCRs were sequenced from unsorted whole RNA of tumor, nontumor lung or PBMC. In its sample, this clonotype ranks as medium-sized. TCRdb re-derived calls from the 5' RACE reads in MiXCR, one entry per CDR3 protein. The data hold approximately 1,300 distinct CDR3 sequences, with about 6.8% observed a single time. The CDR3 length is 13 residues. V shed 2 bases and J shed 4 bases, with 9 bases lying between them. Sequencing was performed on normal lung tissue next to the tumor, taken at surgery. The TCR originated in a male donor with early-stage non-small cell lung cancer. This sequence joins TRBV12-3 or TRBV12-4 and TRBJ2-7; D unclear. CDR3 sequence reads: CASSLLGLYEQYF. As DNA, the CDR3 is TGTGCCAGCAGTTTATTGGGTTTGTACGAGCAGTACTTC.